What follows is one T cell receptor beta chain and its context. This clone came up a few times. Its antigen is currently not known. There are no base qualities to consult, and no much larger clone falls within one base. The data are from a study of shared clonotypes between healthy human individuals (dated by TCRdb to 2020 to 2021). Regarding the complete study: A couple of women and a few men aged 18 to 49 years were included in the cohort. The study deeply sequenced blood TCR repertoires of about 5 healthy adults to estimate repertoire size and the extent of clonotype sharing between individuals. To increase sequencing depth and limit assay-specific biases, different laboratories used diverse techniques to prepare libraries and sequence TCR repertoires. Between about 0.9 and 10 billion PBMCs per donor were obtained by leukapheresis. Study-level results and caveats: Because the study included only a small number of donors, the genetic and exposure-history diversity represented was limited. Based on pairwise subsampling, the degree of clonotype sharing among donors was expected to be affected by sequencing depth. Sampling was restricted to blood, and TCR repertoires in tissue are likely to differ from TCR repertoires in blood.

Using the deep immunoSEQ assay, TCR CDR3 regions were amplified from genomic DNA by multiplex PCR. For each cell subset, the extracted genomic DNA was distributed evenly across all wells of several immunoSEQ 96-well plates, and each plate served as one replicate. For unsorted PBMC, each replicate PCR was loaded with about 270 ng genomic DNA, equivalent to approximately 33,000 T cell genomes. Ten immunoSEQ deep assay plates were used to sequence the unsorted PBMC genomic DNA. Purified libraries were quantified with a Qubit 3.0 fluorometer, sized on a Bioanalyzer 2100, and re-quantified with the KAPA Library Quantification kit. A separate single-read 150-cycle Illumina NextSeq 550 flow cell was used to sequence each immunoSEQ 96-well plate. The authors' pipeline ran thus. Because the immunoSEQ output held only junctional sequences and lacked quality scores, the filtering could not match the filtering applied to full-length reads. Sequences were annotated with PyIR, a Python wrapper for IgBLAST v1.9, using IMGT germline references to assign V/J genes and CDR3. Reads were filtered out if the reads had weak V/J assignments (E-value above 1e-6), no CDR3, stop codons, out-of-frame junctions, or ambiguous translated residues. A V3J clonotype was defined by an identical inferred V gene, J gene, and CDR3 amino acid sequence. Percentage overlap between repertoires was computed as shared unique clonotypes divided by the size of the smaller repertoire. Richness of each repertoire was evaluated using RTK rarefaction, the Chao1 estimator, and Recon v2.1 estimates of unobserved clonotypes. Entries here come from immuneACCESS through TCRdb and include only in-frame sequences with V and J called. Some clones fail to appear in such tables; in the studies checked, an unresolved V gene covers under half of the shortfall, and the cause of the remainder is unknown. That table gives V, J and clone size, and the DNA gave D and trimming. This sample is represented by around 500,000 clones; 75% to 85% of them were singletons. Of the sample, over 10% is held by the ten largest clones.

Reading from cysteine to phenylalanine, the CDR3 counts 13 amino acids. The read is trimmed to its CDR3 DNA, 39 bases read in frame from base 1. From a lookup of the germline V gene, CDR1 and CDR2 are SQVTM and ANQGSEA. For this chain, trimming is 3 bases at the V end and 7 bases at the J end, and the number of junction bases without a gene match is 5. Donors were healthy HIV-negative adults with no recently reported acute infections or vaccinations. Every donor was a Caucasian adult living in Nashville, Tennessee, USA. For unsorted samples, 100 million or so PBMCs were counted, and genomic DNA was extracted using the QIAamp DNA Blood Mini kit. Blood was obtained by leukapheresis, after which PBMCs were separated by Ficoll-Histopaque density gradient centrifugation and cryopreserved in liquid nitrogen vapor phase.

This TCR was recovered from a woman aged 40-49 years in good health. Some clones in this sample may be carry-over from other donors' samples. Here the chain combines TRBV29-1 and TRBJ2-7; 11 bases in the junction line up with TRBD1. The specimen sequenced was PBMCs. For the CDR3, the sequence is CSVDRTGGREQYF. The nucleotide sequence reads TGCAGCGTTGACCGGACAGGGGGCCGGGAGCAGTACTTC.